These T cell receptor beta chains were read from a single sample in a study of cytomegalovirus exposure and HLA in healthy donors. Sequencing used immunoSEQ multiplex PCR; TCRdb keeps in-frame clones, though not all of them. The table lists 140,000 to 150,000 clones, roughly 80% of them singletons. Sequenced sample: PBMCs. The receptors come from a man aged 40-50 years in good health and CMV-seronegative. The CDR3 runs from the conserved cysteine through the conserved F or W.

v_call cdr3_aa
TRBV6-5 CASRITGGGNQPQHF
TRBV4-1 CASSQADRMRVMNTEAFF
TRBV10-1 CASSRGGEASYEQYF
TRBV2 CASKQGTTGELFF
TRBV10-3 CAISGDRNYGYTF
TRBV6-1 CASSGDYTGELFF
TRBV7-9 CASTVTGVDTQYF
TRBV4-3 CASSQDFEYWSPGELFF
TRBV7-9 CASSSRAGTEAFF
TRBV30 CAWSEGGVGPQHF
TRBV7-8 CASSLGTGNEKLFF
TRBV29-1 CSVDNGGGYTGELFF
TRBV21-1 CASSPHSGTGGYNEQFF
TRBV18 CASSPRGGTMGEQYF
TRBV7-8 CASSQIGGGTQYF